One and the same sample provided the 20 T cell receptor beta chains below, sequenced in a study of read filtering for tumor transcriptome and immune sequencing. The library was built from roughly 400 ng RNA with molecular barcoded adaptors for alpha/delta and beta/gamma chains. TCRdb re-called the reads through MiXCR, storing one row per CDR3 protein. The table shows approximately 43,000 distinct CDR3 sequences, with 13% occurring only once. Material for sequencing was a population of CD138-negative cells sorted from bone marrow. The receptors shown here come from a donor over 35 with multiple myeloma.

Comments on this clonotype: A much larger clone differs from this one at a single base, so this may be a read error. The chain has TRBV6-5 and TRBJ2-1; D is possibly TRBD2 (6 bases). This CDR3 is 15 amino acids long. In germline, CDR1 is MNHEY, CDR2 SVGAGI. Here the CDR3 DNA reads TGTGCCAGCACCGCCGGGACTCGCCCCTACAATGGGCAGTTCTTC. This codes for CASTAGTRPYNGQFF.

On this clonotype: A junction end diverges from the germline sequence, so it may reflect a read error. The chain links TRBV10-3 to TRBJ1-2; D is unresolved. Germline CDR1 reads ENHRY; CDR2 reads SYGVKD. The CDR3 length is 13 residues. This CDR3 reads CAVSSNTEYGYTF. DNA for the CDR3: TGTGCCGTCAGTAGCAACACAGAATATGGCTACACCTTC.

This clonotype was picked up many times. The chain carries TRBV10-3 and TRBJ2-7; TRBD1 agrees at 7 bases. Germline V CDR1 and CDR2: ENHRY, SYGVKD. After removal of 7 bases from V and 3 bases from J, the junction contained 9 bases not matched to a gene. This CDR3 is 14 amino acids long. CDR3: CAIKLDRADYEQYF. The CDR3 nucleotides read TGTGCCATCAAGCTAGACAGGGCGGACTACGAGCAGTACTTC.

This clonotype was seen at least ten times. The rearrangement joins TRBV14 to TRBJ2-3; a weak D match, TRBD2 (6 bases). The CDR3 is 15 amino acids. Trimming removed 3 bases at V and 0 bases at J, with 10 bases between. From germline, CDR1 is SGHDN and CDR2 FVKESK. CDR3 in amino acids: CASSQNLASTDTQYF. DNA of the CDR3: TGTGCCAGCAGCCAGAACCTAGCGAGCACAGATACGCAGTATTTT.

In its sample, this clonotype was seen many times. For the CDR3, the DNA is TGCGCCAGCAGCTTACTCGACTCATTTAACACCGGGGAGCTGTTTTTT. This encodes CASSLLDSFNTGELFF. The J gene is TRBJ2-2, the V gene TRBV5-1; D remains ambiguous. The CDR3 is 16 amino acids. V lost 2 bases and J 2 bases, leaving 13 bases between the germline ends. Germline V CDR1 and CDR2: SGHRS, YFSETQ.

This clonotype has ten or more counts. The rearrangement links TRBV20-1 to TRBJ1-1; D is possibly TRBD1 (6 bases). Trimming took off 0 bases at V and 4 bases at J, with 12 bases between the two ends. This CDR3 contains 14 residues. From germline, CDR1 is DFQATT and CDR2 SNEGSKA (reference sequence). CDR3 sequence: CSARDGVGGTEAFF. The CDR3 DNA reads as TGCAGTGCTAGAGATGGTGTAGGGGGCACTGAAGCTTTCTTT.

At least ten counts were recorded for this clonotype. This chain connects TRBV10-3 to TRBJ2-1, with 9 positions matching TRBD2. Trimming cost V 3 bases and J 9 bases; bases outside gene matches: 6. Germline values: CDR1 ENHRY, CDR2 SYGVKD. The length of the CDR3 is 14 residues. The CDR3 protein is CAISEGLANAEQFF. The CDR3 DNA follows: TGTGCCATCAGTGAAGGACTAGCGAACGCTGAGCAGTTCTTC.

This clonotype was counted a few times. A much larger clone lies one base from this, so it may be a read error. The rearrangement joins TRBV29-1 to TRBJ1-2, with D maybe TRBD1 (5 bases). Germline values: CDR1 SQVTM, CDR2 ANQGSEA. The CDR3 totals 11 residues. V shed 6 bases and J shed 3 bases, with 8 bases lying between them. CDR3 sequence reads: CSVQDDYGYTF. In nucleotides, the CDR3 is TGCAGCGTACAGGACGACTATGGCTACACCTTC.

This clonotype was seen repeatedly, ten times or more. The J gene is TRBJ2-1, the V gene TRBV7-6; D may be TRBD2 (5 bases). Trimming stripped 1 base from V and 7 bases from J, with 14 bases between. Germline V gene sequence: CDR1 SGHVS, CDR2 FNYEAQ. The length of the CDR3 is 15 residues. The CDR3 DNA follows: TGTGCCAGCAGCTTAGATGAAATCGCGGGTAATGAGCAGTTCTTC. This encodes CASSLDEIAGNEQFF.

Note on this clonotype: A read error may produce the germline difference seen at one junction end. The chain couples TRBV20-1 to TRBJ2-3, with TRBD1 matching 8 bases. The DNA end is more similar to TRBJ1-5, so the J call may be wrong. This CDR3 has 14 residues. The germline V gene encodes CDR1 DFQATT and CDR2 SNEGSKA (reference sequence). The CDR3 is CSVRVPGGSDTQHF. For the CDR3, the DNA is TGCAGTGTTAGAGTGCCAGGGGGCTCAGATACGCAGCATTTT.

This clonotype was seen more than once but under ten times. The CDR3 does not close with the conserved phenylalanine or tryptophan, likely indicating a read error. The J gene is TRBJ2-1, the V gene TRBV20-1; D call uncertain. This CDR3 is 10 amino acids long. Germline CDR1 and CDR2: DFQATT and SNEGSKA (reference sequence). V gave up 3 bases and J gave up 8 bases, with 5 bases separating them. The CDR3 nucleotides are TGCAGTGCTAGCGAAGATGAGCAGTTCTCC. Amino acids: CSASEDEQFS.

This clonotype has a handful of counts. Being one base from a much bigger clone, this may be a read error. The chain combines TRBV28 with TRBJ1-1; D gene uncertain. With 4 bases removed from V and 7 bases from J, the gap between germline ends came to 19 bases. Germline CDR1 MDHEN, CDR2 SYDVKM. The CDR3 runs 15 residues. This CDR3 is CASSSSSAQHGEAFF. Written as DNA, the CDR3 is TGTGCCAGCAGTTCATCCTCCGCCCAACATGGTGAAGCTTTCTTT.

Concerning this clonotype: A single base separates this from a much larger clone, so it may be a read error. This sequence joins TRBV28 and TRBJ2-4; D perhaps matches TRBD2 (5 bases). From germline, CDR1 is MDHEN and CDR2 SYDVKM. This CDR3 is 15 amino acids long. CDR3 DNA: TGTGCCAGCAGTTTGACGGATCTAGCCAAAAACATTCGGTACTTC. Its protein is CASSLTDLAKNIRYF.

The gene calls are TRBV12-3 or TRBV12-4 and TRBJ1-1; D ambiguous. The CDR3 length is 13 residues. Trimming removed 3 bases at V and 3 bases at J, with 8 bases between. CDR3 DNA: TGTGCCAGCAGTTTGGCAGGAGACACTGAAGCTTTCTTT. It yields the protein CASSLAGDTEAFF.

To note about this clonotype: A much larger clone sits a single nucleotide away, making a read error possible. The chain links TRBV28 to TRBJ2-1, with a weak D call TRBD1 (6 bases). V lost 11 bases and J lost 6, with 20 bases in between. Germline V gene lookup returns CDR1 MDHEN and CDR2 SYDVKM. This CDR3 contains 14 residues. CDR3 sequence: CASRTRDNCNEQFF. CDR3 sequence (DNA): TGTGCCTCCCGGACCAGGGACAACTGCAATGAGCAGTTCTTC. Looking up the rest from reference TRBV28 and TRBJ2-1 gives the full variable domain: DVKVTQSSRYLVKRTGEKVFLECVQDMDHENMFWYRQDPGLGLRLIYFSYDVKMKEKGDIPEGYSVSREKKERFSLILESASTNQTSMYLCASRTRDNCNEQFFGPGTRLTVL.

This clonotype showed up many times. The V and J genes are TRBV6-2 or TRBV6-3 and TRBJ2-1, with 8 positions matching TRBD2. Germline CDR1 and CDR2: MNHEY and SVGEGT. This CDR3 region has 14 residues. V gave up 6 bases and J gave up 4 bases; unmatched junction bases: 5. The CDR3 loop reads CASRRLARYNEQFF. The CDR3 region has the DNA TGTGCCAGCAGACGACTAGCGAGGTACAATGAGCAGTTCTTC.

This clonotype was found many times. The chain uses TRBV4-1 and TRBJ2-7; 8 nucleotides align to TRBD2. Germline-derived CDR1 and CDR2 are MGHRA and YSYEKL. With 2 bases clipped from V and 2 bases from J, the junction kept 8 bases outside the gene matches. The CDR3 runs 16 residues. CDR3 amino acids: CASSQPSGRGTYEQYF. Here the CDR3 DNA reads TGCGCCAGCAGCCAACCCAGCGGGAGAGGGACCTACGAGCAGTACTTC.

In the case of this clonotype: The junction differs from germline at one of its ends, possibly a read error. The chain links TRBV7-2 to TRBJ1-1, with no clear D. The V gene's germline CDR1 is SGHTA and CDR2 FQGNSA. CDR3 length equals 15 residues. The CDR3 loop is CVSSRGGNLNTEAFF. In DNA form, the CDR3 reads TGTGTCAGCTCCCGAGGCGGGAACCTGAACACTGAAGCTTTCTTT.

This clonotype came up many times. CDR3 amino acids: CSVLRTSSTDTQYF. In DNA form, the CDR3 reads TGCAGCGTCCTACGGACTAGCTCCACAGATACGCAGTATTTT. The V gene is TRBV29-1, the J gene TRBJ2-3, with TRBD2 matching 8 bases. The trim removed 6 bases at V and 2 bases at J, leaving 7 bases unmatched. There are 14 residues in the CDR3. Germline V gives CDR1 SQVTM, CDR2 ANQGSEA.

The chain is built from TRBV9 and TRBJ2-1; D ambiguous. This CDR3 spans 14 amino acids. Trimming pared 0 bases from V and 9 bases from J, leaving 13 bases between. Germline V lookup: CDR1 SGDLS, CDR2 YYNGEE. In DNA, the CDR3 is TGTGCCAGCAGCGTAGTTGTAGGGTTGGGTGAGCAGTTCTTC. It yields the protein CASSVVVGLGEQFF. The full variable domain, with the rest looked up from reference TRBV9 and TRBJ2-1, is DSGVTQTPKHLITATGQRVTLRCSPRSGDLSVYWYQQSLDQGLQFLIQYYNGEERAKGNILERFSAQQFPDLHSELNLSSLELGDSALYFCASSVVVGLGEQFFGPGTRLTVL.